This TCR beta chain originates from a study of cytomegalovirus exposure and HLA in healthy donors. Across the study: Early released data comprised around 80 million unique TCRs from HLA-typed donors. General study results and limits: Earlier analysis found most TCR beta V segments productive about 87% or about 30% of the time.

The length of the CDR3 is 14 residues. The V end lost 4 bases, the J end lost 2 bases, and 11 bases lay between the germline ends. CDR1 is SGHRS and CDR2 is YFSETQ in the germline V gene. Amplification used 60 Vbeta primers and 13 Jbeta primers. Authors' processing steps: Among the unique TCR beta chains that a later analysis counted, roughly 80 million in all, approximately 12 million were shared. Generated by immunoSEQ multiplex PCR, the TCRdb table keeps only in-frame clones and is missing some. V and J calls and clone size are as listed in that table; D and trimming were resolved from the DNA. The table records about 190,000 clones, about 77% of them present only once. A remark on this clone: Its antigen remains unidentified.

The chain carries TRBV5-1 and TRBJ2-3; D possibly corresponds to TRBD2 (5 bases). The TCR comes from a woman aged 25 to 39 in good health and CMV-seropositive. The sequencing sample was made of PBMCs. The CDR3 reads CASSRSSSTDTQYF. For the CDR3, the DNA is TGCGCCAGCAGCCGTTCTAGCTCCACAGATACGCAGTATTTT.